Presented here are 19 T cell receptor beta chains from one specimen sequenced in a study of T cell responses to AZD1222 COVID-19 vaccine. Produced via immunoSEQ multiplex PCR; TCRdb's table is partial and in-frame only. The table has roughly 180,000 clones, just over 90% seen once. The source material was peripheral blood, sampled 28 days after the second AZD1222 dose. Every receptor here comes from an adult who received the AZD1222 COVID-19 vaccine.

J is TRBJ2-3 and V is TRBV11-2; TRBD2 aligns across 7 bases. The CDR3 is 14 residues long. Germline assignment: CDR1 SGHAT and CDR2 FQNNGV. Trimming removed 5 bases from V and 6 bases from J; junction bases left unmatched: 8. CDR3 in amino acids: CASSPTGGRDTQYF. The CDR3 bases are TGTGCCAGCAGCCCAACCGGGGGGAGGGATACGCAGTATTTT.

Written as DNA, the CDR3 is TGTGCCAGCAGTTCCCGGACAGGGGGCGGCGATCAGCCCCAGCATTTT. Its protein product is CASSSRTGGGDQPQHF. The rearrangement joins TRBV6-5 to TRBJ1-5; 11 bases fit TRBD1. The CDR3 is 16 amino acids. CDR1 is MNHEY, CDR2 SVGAGI, per germline. V was pared by 4 bases and J by 5 bases, with 7 bases of the junction left unmatched.

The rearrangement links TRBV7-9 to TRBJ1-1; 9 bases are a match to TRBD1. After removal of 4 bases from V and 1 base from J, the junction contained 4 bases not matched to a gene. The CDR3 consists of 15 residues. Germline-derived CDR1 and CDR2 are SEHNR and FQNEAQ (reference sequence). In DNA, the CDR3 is TGTGCCAGCAGCTATGGGACAGGGTGGAACACTGAAGCTTTCTTT. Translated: CASSYGTGWNTEAFF.

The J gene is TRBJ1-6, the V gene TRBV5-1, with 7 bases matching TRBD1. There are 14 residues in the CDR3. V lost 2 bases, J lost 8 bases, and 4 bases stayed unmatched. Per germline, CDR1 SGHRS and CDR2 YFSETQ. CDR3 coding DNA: TGCGCCAGCAGCTTCACAGGGGTAGATTCACCCCTCCACTTT. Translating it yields CASSFTGVDSPLHF. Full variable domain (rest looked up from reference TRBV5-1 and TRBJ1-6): KAGVTQTPRYLIKTRGQQVTLSCSPISGHRSVSWYQQTPGQGLQFLFEYFSETQRNKGNFPGRFSGRQFSNSRSEMNVSTLELGDSALYLCASSFTGVDSPLHFGNGTRLTVT.

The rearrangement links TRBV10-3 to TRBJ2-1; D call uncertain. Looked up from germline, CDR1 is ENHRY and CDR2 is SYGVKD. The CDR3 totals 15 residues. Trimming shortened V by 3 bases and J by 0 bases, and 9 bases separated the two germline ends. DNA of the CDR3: TGTGCCATCAGTGATAGAAGGAGCTCCTACAATGAGCAGTTCTTC. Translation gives CAISDRRSSYNEQFF.

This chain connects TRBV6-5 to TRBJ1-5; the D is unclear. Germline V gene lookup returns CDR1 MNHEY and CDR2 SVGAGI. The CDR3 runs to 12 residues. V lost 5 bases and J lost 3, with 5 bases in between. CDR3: CASSPHNQPQHF. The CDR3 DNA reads TGTGCCAGCAGTCCCCACAATCAGCCCCAGCATTTT.

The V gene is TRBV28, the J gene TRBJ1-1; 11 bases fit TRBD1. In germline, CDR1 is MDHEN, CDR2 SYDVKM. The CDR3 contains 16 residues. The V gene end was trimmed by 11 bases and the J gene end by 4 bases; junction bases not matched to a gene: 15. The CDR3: CAASTQWGTGGTEAFF. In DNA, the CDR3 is TGTGCCGCCTCGACCCAGTGGGGGACAGGGGGCACTGAAGCTTTCTTT.

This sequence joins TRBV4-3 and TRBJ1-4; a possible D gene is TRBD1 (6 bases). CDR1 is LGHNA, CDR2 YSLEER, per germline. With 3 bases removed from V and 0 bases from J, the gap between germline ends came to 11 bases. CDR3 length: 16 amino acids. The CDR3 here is CASSHQRGATNEKLFF. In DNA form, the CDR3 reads TGCGCCAGCAGCCACCAGAGGGGGGCAACTAATGAAAAACTGTTTTTT.

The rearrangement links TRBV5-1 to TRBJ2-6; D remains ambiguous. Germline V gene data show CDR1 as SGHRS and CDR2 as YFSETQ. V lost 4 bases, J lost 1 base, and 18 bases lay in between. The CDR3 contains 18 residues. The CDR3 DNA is TGCGCCAGCAGCCTAAACCCCACCAGCCAGTCTGGGGCCAACGTCCTGACTTTC. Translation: CASSLNPTSQSGANVLTF. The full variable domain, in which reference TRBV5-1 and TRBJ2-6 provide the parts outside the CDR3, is KAGVTQTPRYLIKTRGQQVTLSCSPISGHRSVSWYQQTPGQGLQFLFEYFSETQRNKGNFPGRFSGRQFSNSRSEMNVSTLELGDSALYLCASSLNPTSQSGANVLTFGAGSRLTVL.

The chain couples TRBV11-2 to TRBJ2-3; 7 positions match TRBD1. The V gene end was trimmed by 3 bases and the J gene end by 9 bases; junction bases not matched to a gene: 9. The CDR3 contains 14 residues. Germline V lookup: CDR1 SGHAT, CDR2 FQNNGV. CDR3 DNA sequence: TGTGCCAGCAGCTTGATGTCAAGGGGGCGAACGCAGTATTTT. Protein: CASSLMSRGRTQYF.

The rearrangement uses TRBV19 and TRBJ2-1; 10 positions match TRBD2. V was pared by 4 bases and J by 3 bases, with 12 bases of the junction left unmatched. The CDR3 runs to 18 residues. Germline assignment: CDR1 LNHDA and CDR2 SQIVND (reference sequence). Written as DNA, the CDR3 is TGTGCCAGTAGTAGAGGAGGTAGCGGGAGGATACTCTACAATGAGCAGTTCTTC. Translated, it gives CASSRGGSGRILYNEQFF.

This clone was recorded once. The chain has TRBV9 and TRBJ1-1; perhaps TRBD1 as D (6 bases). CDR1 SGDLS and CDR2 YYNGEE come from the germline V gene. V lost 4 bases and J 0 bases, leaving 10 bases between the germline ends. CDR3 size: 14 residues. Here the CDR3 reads CASSRGRVNTEAFF. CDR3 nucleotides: TGTGCCAGCAGCAGGGGGAGGGTGAACACTGAAGCTTTCTTT.

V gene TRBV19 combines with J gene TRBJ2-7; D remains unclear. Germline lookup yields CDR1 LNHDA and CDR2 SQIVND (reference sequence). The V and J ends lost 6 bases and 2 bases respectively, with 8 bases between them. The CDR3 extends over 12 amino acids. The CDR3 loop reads CASSGQAYEQYF. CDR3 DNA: TGTGCCAGTAGCGGGCAAGCCTACGAGCAGTACTTC.

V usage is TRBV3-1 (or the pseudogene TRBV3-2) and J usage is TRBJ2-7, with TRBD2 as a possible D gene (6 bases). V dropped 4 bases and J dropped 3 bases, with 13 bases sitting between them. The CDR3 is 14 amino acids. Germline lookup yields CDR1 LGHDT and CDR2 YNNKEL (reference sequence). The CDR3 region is CASSLIGRDYEQYF. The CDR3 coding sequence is TGTGCCAGCAGCCTTATCGGGCGGGACTACGAGCAGTACTTC.

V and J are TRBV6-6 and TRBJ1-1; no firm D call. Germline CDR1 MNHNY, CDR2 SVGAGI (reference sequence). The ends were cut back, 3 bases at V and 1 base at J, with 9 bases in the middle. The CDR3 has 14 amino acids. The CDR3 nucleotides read TGTGCCAGCAGTTATGAACGGCCGAACACTGAAGCTTTCTTT. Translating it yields CASSYERPNTEAFF.

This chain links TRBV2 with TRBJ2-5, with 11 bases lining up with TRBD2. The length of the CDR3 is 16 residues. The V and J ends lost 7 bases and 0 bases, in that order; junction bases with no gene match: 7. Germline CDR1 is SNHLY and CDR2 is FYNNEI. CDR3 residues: CASMASGGPYQETQYF. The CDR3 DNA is TGTGCCAGCATGGCTAGCGGGGGGCCGTACCAAGAGACCCAGTACTTC.

CDR3 amino acids: CATGSGSVDNEQFF. The CDR3 coding sequence is TGTGCCACTGGGAGCGGGAGCGTGGACAATGAGCAGTTCTTC. The V gene is TRBV9, the J gene TRBJ2-1, with 8 bases that match TRBD2. Germline V CDR1 and CDR2: SGDLS, YYNGEE. The CDR3 runs to 14 residues. The trim removed 9 bases at V and 5 bases at J, leaving 10 bases unmatched.

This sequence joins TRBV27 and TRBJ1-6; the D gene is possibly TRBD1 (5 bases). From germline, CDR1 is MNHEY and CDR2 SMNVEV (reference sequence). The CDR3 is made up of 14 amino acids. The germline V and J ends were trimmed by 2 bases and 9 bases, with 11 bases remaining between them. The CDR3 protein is CASSLGDLGSPLHF. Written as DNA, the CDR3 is TGTGCCAGCAGTTTAGGGGACCTGGGTTCACCCCTCCACTTT.

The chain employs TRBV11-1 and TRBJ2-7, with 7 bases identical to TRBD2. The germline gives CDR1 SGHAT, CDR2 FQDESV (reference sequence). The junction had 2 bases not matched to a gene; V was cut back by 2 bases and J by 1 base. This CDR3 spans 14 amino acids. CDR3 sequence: CASSLLAASYEQYF. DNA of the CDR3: TGTGCCAGCAGCTTACTAGCGGCTTCCTACGAGCAGTACTTC.